The subject of this entry is one T cell receptor (beta chain). This CDR3 has 16 amino acids. The V and J ends lost 1 base and 2 bases respectively, with 14 bases between them. The germline CDR1 and CDR2 sequences are LGHDT and YNNKEL (reference sequence). The data derive from a study of blood T cell repertoires in COVID-19. Across the study: Spain, Italy and the United States supplied samples that represented acute and convalescent COVID-19.

Generated by immunoSEQ multiplex PCR, the TCRdb table keeps only in-frame clones and is missing some. The profile shows fewer than 350,000 clones, about nine tenths of them singletons. The participants were between roughly 18 and 89 years old and came from roughly 24 US areas. Clinical history reported by participants formed the basis on which cohorts were assigned. The chain uses TRBV3-1 (or the pseudogene TRBV3-2) and TRBJ2-5; D is perhaps TRBD1 (6 bases). This receptor was taken from a man aged 55 to 70 who had recovered from COVID-19. Sample: PBMCs or T cells enriched from blood (not recorded which). CDR3 loop: CASSQAPPTGQETQYF. CDR3 DNA: TGTGCCAGCAGCCAAGCTCCCCCGACAGGACAAGAGACCCAGTACTTC.